A single sample gave rise to the 27 T cell receptor beta chains below, sequenced in a study of blood T cell repertoires in COVID-19. Profiled with immunoSEQ multiplex PCR; TCRdb holds only in-frame clones, not every one. The sample has around 230,000 clones, 88% seen once; the top ten hold about 2.6%. Sequenced sample: PBMCs or T cells enriched from blood (not recorded which). The source is a woman aged 30 to 39 who had recovered from COVID-19.

The chain is built from TRBV4-2 and TRBJ2-1; D may be TRBD2 (5 bases). The V end lost 0 bases, the J end lost 1 base, and 10 bases lay between the germline ends. Germline V gives CDR1 LGHNA, CDR2 YNFKEQ. The CDR3 runs to 16 residues. The CDR3 DNA sequence: TGTGCCAGCAGCCAAGAAGCCGGGGTTTCCTACAATGAGCAGTTCTTC. Encoded protein: CASSQEAGVSYNEQFF.

This chain joins TRBV4-1 and TRBJ1-4, with 8 positions matching TRBD1. CDR3 length: 17 amino acids. Germline CDR1 is MGHRA and CDR2 is YSYEKL. V shed 0 bases and J 5 bases; nucleotides not matched to a gene: 8. The CDR3 coding sequence is TGCGCCAGCAGCCAAGATGGGAGGACAGGGATAAATGAAAAACTGTTTTTT. Residues: CASSQDGRTGINEKLFF.

CDR3 bases: TGTGCCAGCAGACAAACTAGCGGGGGCTACAATGAGCAGTTCTTC. This gives the protein CASRQTSGGYNEQFF. This chain joins TRBV7-2 and TRBJ2-1; 11 bases match TRBD2. Germline V gives CDR1 SGHTA, CDR2 FQGNSA. This CDR3 comprises 15 residues. V gave up 6 bases and J gave up 3 bases; unmatched junction bases: 4.

V usage is TRBV13 and J usage is TRBJ2-1; a weak D match, TRBD2 (5 bases). Germline CDR1 reads PRHDT; CDR2 reads FYEKMQ (reference sequence). The CDR3 is 12 amino acids. Between the trimmed V and J ends, which lost 5 bases and 10 bases, there was a span of 12 bases. CDR3 in DNA: TGTGCCAGCAGCCCCCTACCGGGGGAGCAGTTCTTC. Protein: CASSPLPGEQFF.

This clone has just one count. The chain carries TRBV9 and TRBJ2-5; TRBD1 aligns across 10 bases. There are 15 residues in the CDR3. The germline V gene has CDR1 SGDLS and CDR2 YYNGEE. J was trimmed by 5 bases and V by 4 bases; bases with no gene match: 8. The chain's CDR3 is CASSPGTGVEETQYF. The CDR3 DNA reads as TGTGCCAGCAGCCCCGGGACAGGGGTAGAGGAGACCCAGTACTTC.

The chain carries TRBV7-2 and TRBJ2-3; TRBD1 matches at 7 bases. CDR1 and CDR2 from the germline V gene are SGHTA and FQGNSA. V was pared by 4 bases and J by 2 bases, with 6 bases of the junction left unmatched. This CDR3 has 15 residues. CDR3 sequence reads: CASSSNRGNTDTQYF. The CDR3 coding sequence is TGTGCCAGCAGCTCAAACAGGGGAAACACAGATACGCAGTATTTT.

This CDR3 is CASSGTAGRGNYEQYF. The CDR3 DNA follows: TGTGCCAGCAGCGGAACAGCCGGGAGAGGGAACTACGAGCAGTACTTC. The chain uses TRBV9 and TRBJ2-7, with D possibly matching TRBD2 (6 bases). Germline V gene sequence: CDR1 SGDLS, CDR2 YYNGEE. V lost 3 bases and J lost 3, with 19 bases in between. CDR3 length: 16 amino acids.

The CDR3 sequence: CASSSQGAGNQPQHF. CDR3 in DNA: TGTGCCAGCAGCTCACAGGGGGCGGGCAATCAGCCCCAGCATTTT. This chain joins TRBV7-2 and TRBJ1-5, with 9 positions matching TRBD1. The CDR3 consists of 15 residues. From germline, CDR1 is SGHTA and CDR2 FQGNSA. V lost 4 bases and J lost 2; bases outside the gene matches: 3.

V usage is TRBV18 and J usage is TRBJ1-3; no reliable D call. CDR1 KGHSH and CDR2 LQKENI come from the germline V gene. The CDR3 contains 17 residues. Trimming stripped 1 base from V and 0 bases from J, with 13 bases between. CDR3 sequence: CASSPLPRPFSGNTIYF. CDR3 DNA sequence: TGTGCCAGCTCACCACTCCCCAGGCCCTTCTCTGGAAACACCATATATTTT.

This chain links TRBV27 with TRBJ2-6; D is perhaps TRBD1 (5 bases). The CDR3 has 15 amino acids. V was cut by 3 bases and J by 0 bases, with 6 bases left in between. Germline V gives CDR1 MNHEY, CDR2 SMNVEV (reference sequence). CDR3 sequence (DNA): TGTGCCAGCAGTTTGACAGCCTCTGGGGCCAACGTCCTGACTTTC. It translates to CASSLTASGANVLTF. Variable domain in full (rest from reference TRBV27 and TRBJ2-6): EAQVTQNPRYLITVTGKKLTVTCSQNMNHEYMSWYRQDPGLGLRQIYYSMNVEVTDKGDVPEGYKVSRKEKRNFPLILESPSPNQTSLYFCASSLTASGANVLTFGAGSRLTVL.

J is TRBJ2-3 and V is TRBV6-5; TRBD2 matches at 9 bases. Germline CDR1 is MNHEY and CDR2 is SVGAGI. Unmatched junction bases numbered 4, after V lost 1 base and J lost 2 bases. The CDR3 covers 16 residues. The CDR3 nucleotides are TGTGCCAGCAGTTACTTTAGCGGGGGATCCACAGATACGCAGTATTTT. This gives the protein CASSYFSGGSTDTQYF.

V gene TRBV18 combines with J gene TRBJ1-2; tentatively, D is TRBD1 (5 bases). Germline V CDR1 and CDR2: KGHSH, LQKENI. V was clipped by 6 bases and J by 6 bases, with 14 bases between them. This CDR3 has 13 amino acids. Here the CDR3 reads CASSLIRADGYTF. The CDR3 DNA reads TGTGCCAGCTCGCTGATCAGGGCCGATGGCTACACCTTC.

The J gene is TRBJ1-2, the V gene TRBV30; D remains unclear. The CDR3 totals 14 residues. Germline loops: CDR1 GTSNPN, CDR2 SVGIG (reference sequence). V lost 0 bases to trimming and J lost 6 bases, with 14 bases between them. The CDR3 region has the DNA TGTGCCTGGAGTGTATTTGGAGGCGAACATGGCTACACCTTC. Amino acid sequence: CAWSVFGGEHGYTF.

The chain carries TRBV14 and TRBJ1-3; D perhaps matches TRBD1 (5 bases). The CDR3 covers 14 residues. Germline CDR1 reads SGHDN; CDR2 reads FVKESK. V was trimmed by 2 bases and J by 3 bases, leaving 8 bases between them. CDR3 nucleotides: TGTGCCAGCAGCCAACAGGGACTTGGAAACACCATATATTTT. Protein sequence: CASSQQGLGNTIYF.

V is TRBV7-2 and J is TRBJ2-5, with D tentatively TRBD2 (6 bases). CDR3 length equals 15 residues. V dropped 1 base and J dropped 5 bases, with 14 bases sitting between them. Germline lookup yields CDR1 SGHTA and CDR2 FQGNSA. CDR3 nucleotide sequence: TGTGCCAGCAGCTTAGATTTTTCGGGGGAGGAGACCCAGTACTTC. Translation gives CASSLDFSGEETQYF. Supplemented by reference TRBV7-2 and TRBJ2-5, the full variable domain reads GAGVSQSPSNKVTEKGKDVELRCDPISGHTALYWYRQSLGQGLEFLIYFQGNSAPDKSGLPSDRFSAERTGGSVSTLTIQRTQQEDSAVYLCASSLDFSGEETQYFGPGTRLLVL.

DNA of the CDR3: TGTGCCAGCAGTATCAACCGACTAACCGGGGAGCTGTTTTTT. It is translated as CASSINRLTGELFF. This chain connects TRBV27 to TRBJ2-2, with a possible D match to TRBD2 (5 bases). V was cut by 5 bases and J by 5 bases, with 12 bases left in between. The CDR3 covers 14 residues. Germline lookup yields CDR1 MNHEY and CDR2 SMNVEV (reference sequence).

The J gene is TRBJ1-1, the V gene TRBV7-9, with 8 bases matching TRBD1. CDR3 length: 14 residues. V shed 6 bases, J shed 1 base, and the junction held 4 bases outside the gene matches. CDR1 and CDR2 from the germline V gene are SEHNR and FQNEAQ (reference sequence). The DNA of the CDR3 is TGTGCCAGCAGAACCGACAGGGGGAACACTGAAGCTTTCTTT. This encodes CASRTDRGNTEAFF.

V usage is TRBV5-1 and J usage is TRBJ1-4; the D gene is possibly TRBD1 (5 bases). CDR1 is SGHRS, CDR2 YFSETQ, per germline. Trimming pared 3 bases from V and 7 bases from J, leaving 19 bases between. The CDR3 covers 16 residues. CDR3 loop: CASSSSSGLQSEKLFF. For the CDR3, the DNA is TGCGCCAGCAGCTCTTCGTCGGGACTTCAGTCTGAAAAACTGTTTTTT.

V and J are TRBV5-5 and TRBJ1-2; possibly TRBD1 for D (6 bases). V lost 4 bases, J lost 8 bases, and 21 bases lay in between. This CDR3 region has 15 residues. Germline V gene sequence: CDR1 SGHKS, CDR2 YYEKEE (reference sequence). The CDR3 DNA reads as TGTGCCAGCAGCCACTATTCCAGGGGTCCGGGGGGCTACACCTTC. This translates into CASSHYSRGPGGYTF.

CDR3 bases: TGCGCCAGCAGCTTGGTCGTCTCCGGGGAGCTGTTTTTT. Its translation is CASSLVVSGELFF. The chain joins TRBV5-1 to TRBJ2-2; D gene unclear. CDR1 and CDR2 (germline): SGHRS, YFSETQ. Trimming removed 0 bases from V and 6 bases from J, with 6 bases in between. The CDR3 is 13 residues long. The full variable domain, its missing parts supplied by reference TRBV5-1 and TRBJ2-2, is KAGVTQTPRYLIKTRGQQVTLSCSPISGHRSVSWYQQTPGQGLQFLFEYFSETQRNKGNFPGRFSGRQFSNSRSEMNVSTLELGDSALYLCASSLVVSGELFFGEGSRLTVL.

The rearrangement joins TRBV19 to TRBJ1-1, with D perhaps TRBD1 (5 bases). V was pared by 3 bases and J by 1 base, with 12 bases between. The CDR3 sequence is 15 residues long. CDR1 and CDR2 (germline): LNHDA, SQIVND (reference sequence). Here the CDR3 DNA reads TGTGCCAGTAGTATGTTACGGGGGACGAACACTGAAGCTTTCTTT. Protein product: CASSMLRGTNTEAFF.

For the CDR3, the DNA is TGTGCCACCGACAGGACCCTGAGCTCCTACAATGAGCAGTTCTTC. It is translated as CATDRTLSSYNEQFF. The gene calls are TRBV2 and TRBJ2-1, with a tentative D call TRBD1 (6 bases). CDR3 size: 15 residues. V lost 10 bases and J 0 bases, leaving 16 bases between the germline ends. Germline CDR1 and CDR2: SNHLY and FYNNEI.

The J gene is TRBJ2-7, the V gene TRBV5-4, with TRBD1 matching over 11 bases. The germline V gene encodes CDR1 SGHNT and CDR2 YYREEE (reference sequence). V lost 4 bases and J lost 6; bases outside the gene matches: 6. The CDR3 is made up of 14 amino acids. The CDR3 nucleotides are TGTGCCAGCAGCGAGGACAGGGGGCTAGTCGAGCAGTACTTC. Its translation: CASSEDRGLVEQYF.

The chain employs TRBV5-6 and TRBJ1-2; D is undetermined. Trimming removed 4 bases from V and 4 bases from J, with 20 bases in between. Germline CDR1 is SGHDT and CDR2 is YYEEEE. The CDR3 loop spans 16 amino acids. The DNA for the CDR3 is TGTGCCAGCAGCCTGGAAGGTTCCGTCCGACTCTATGGCTACACCTTC. Its protein product is CASSLEGSVRLYGYTF.

The sample holds one count of this clone. The V and J genes are TRBV9 and TRBJ1-1; D is perhaps TRBD1 (5 bases). V lost 7 bases and J lost 0, with 16 bases in between. CDR1 is SGDLS and CDR2 is YYNGEE in the germline V gene. This CDR3 is 15 amino acids long. In DNA, the CDR3 is TGTGCCAGCCGTAAAACCGAACAGGTGAACACTGAAGCTTTCTTT. Amino acid sequence: CASRKTEQVNTEAFF.

The genes are TRBV12-3 or TRBV12-4 and TRBJ1-1, with TRBD1 identical over 8 bases. Trimming at V came to 5 bases and at J to 3 bases, leaving 2 bases not matched to a gene. The CDR3 spans 13 residues. CDR3 loop: CASSRTGYTEAFF. The CDR3 nucleotides are TGTGCCAGCAGTCGGACAGGGTACACTGAAGCTTTCTTT.

This chain joins TRBV7-2 and TRBJ1-2; 9 bases are a match to TRBD1. CDR1 is SGHTA and CDR2 is FQGNSA in the germline V gene. J lost 4 bases, V lost 4 bases, and 7 bases had no gene match. The CDR3 sequence is 15 residues long. The DNA of the CDR3 is TGTGCCAGCAGCTCCACAGGGGGCGCGGGCTATGGCTACACCTTC. This gives the protein CASSSTGGAGYGYTF.